These 10 T cell receptor beta chains originate from one sample sequenced in a study of blood T cells in healthy people across ages. Through a sample-barcoded 5' primer and a J-beta primer mix, a second PCR was run for roughly 7 to 12 cycles. In TCRdb, the 5' RACE reads were re-called with MiXCR into one record per CDR3 protein. The sample contains over 700,000 distinct CDR3 sequences, around a quarter of which appear only once. These data also featured in a second study, about T cells of mothers and their children.

Source material: blood. All receptors derive from a boy aged 5-17 years in good health.

The J gene is TRBJ1-1, the V gene TRBV20-1; D unresolved. CDR3 length: 12 amino acids. Germline V gives CDR1 DFQATT, CDR2 SNEGSKA (reference sequence). V was clipped by 4 bases and J by 1 base, with 7 bases between them. As DNA, the CDR3 is TGCAGTGCTATTTGGCGGAACACTGAAGCTTTCTTT. Translating it yields CSAIWRNTEAFF.

The genes are TRBV6-2 or TRBV6-3 and TRBJ1-2; D uncertain. Germline loops: CDR1 MNHEY, CDR2 SVGEGT. Trimming pared 1 base from V and 5 bases from J, leaving 8 bases between. The CDR3 is 13 residues long. The CDR3 coding sequence is TGTGCCAGCAGTTACTTGGGGAAATATGGCTACACCTTC. Its translation is CASSYLGKYGYTF.

The chain links TRBV5-6 to TRBJ2-7; D remains unclear. V was cut by 4 bases and J by 5 bases, with 22 bases left in between. CDR1 SGHDT and CDR2 YYEEEE come from the germline V gene. The CDR3 has 16 residues. The CDR3 loop reads CASSIVWSDQRDEQYF. CDR3 sequence (DNA): TGTGCCAGCAGCATCGTGTGGTCGGACCAACGGGACGAGCAGTACTTC. The whole variable domain, filled in from reference TRBV5-6 and TRBJ2-7, reads DAGVTQSPTHLIKTRGQQVTLRCSPKSGHDTVSWYQQALGQGPQFIFQYYEEEERQRGNFPDRFSGHQFPNYSSELNVNALLLGDSALYLCASSIVWSDQRDEQYFGPGTRLTVT.

V gene TRBV29-1 combines with J gene TRBJ2-1, with 7 bases identical to TRBD2. The CDR3 spans 15 residues. Germline lookup yields CDR1 SQVTM and CDR2 ANQGSEA. The V and J ends lost 0 bases and 4 bases, in that order; junction bases with no gene match: 6. The CDR3 loop reads CSVEDPLAEYNEQFF. The CDR3 DNA is TGCAGCGTTGAAGATCCCCTAGCGGAGTACAATGAGCAGTTCTTC.

The chain carries TRBV28 and TRBJ2-1; TRBD1 matches at 9 bases. In germline, CDR1 is MDHEN, CDR2 SYDVKM. The V gene end was trimmed by 6 bases and the J gene end by 7 bases; junction bases not matched to a gene: 10. This CDR3 is built from 15 residues. The CDR3 protein is CASSLEQGASNEQFF. The CDR3 nucleotides read TGTGCCAGCAGCCTCGAACAGGGGGCATCTAATGAGCAGTTCTTC.

This rearrangement joins TRBV2 to TRBJ2-3; no definite D call. V was cut by 5 bases and J by 1 base, with 10 bases left in between. Germline CDR1 is SNHLY and CDR2 is FYNNEI. The CDR3 has 14 amino acids. The CDR3 nucleotides are TGTGCCAGCAGTCCGACGCCTGGCACAGATACGCAGTATTTT. The encoded protein is CASSPTPGTDTQYF.

This chain uses TRBV5-1 with TRBJ2-3, with 7 bases aligning to TRBD1. The germline gives CDR1 SGHRS, CDR2 YFSETQ. The junction had 7 bases not matched to a gene; V was cut back by 3 bases and J by 9 bases. The CDR3 totals 13 residues. The CDR3 here is CASSSRQGSTQYF. The CDR3 DNA sequence: TGCGCCAGCAGCTCTAGACAGGGTTCGACGCAGTATTTT. The entire variable domain, with the rest obtained from reference TRBV5-1 and TRBJ2-3, is as follows: KAGVTQTPRYLIKTRGQQVTLSCSPISGHRSVSWYQQTPGQGLQFLFEYFSETQRNKGNFPGRFSGRQFSNSRSEMNVSTLELGDSALYLCASSSRQGSTQYFGPGTRLTVL.

This clonotype was seen more than once but under ten times. The chain carries TRBV6-6 and TRBJ2-3, with D hard to call. In germline, CDR1 is MNHNY, CDR2 SVGAGI (reference sequence). The CDR3 has 13 residues. Trimming pared 7 bases from V and 4 bases from J, leaving 12 bases between. CDR3 coding DNA: TGTGCCAGCACATCCTCTGGGGCAGATACGCAGTATTTT. It specifies CASTSSGADTQYF.

This sequence joins TRBV15 and TRBJ1-1; D perhaps matches TRBD1 (6 bases). The germline V gene encodes CDR1 LNHNV and CDR2 YYDKDF (reference sequence). V was pared by 5 bases and J by 1 base, with 8 bases between. The CDR3 covers 13 residues. The CDR3 DNA reads as TGTGCCACCAGCGTACAGGGGAACACTGAAGCTTTCTTT. It codes for CATSVQGNTEAFF.

A few counts support this clonotype. J is TRBJ1-1 and V is TRBV27; 7 bases align to TRBD1. The length of the CDR3 is 16 residues. V trimming: 3 bases; J trimming: 3 bases; junction bases outside the gene matches: 10. Germline V gene data show CDR1 as MNHEY and CDR2 as SMNVEV (reference sequence). The CDR3 DNA reads as TGTGCCAGCAGTTTTGACAGGGATACCCTGTACACTGAAGCTTTCTTT. Its protein product is CASSFDRDTLYTEAFF.